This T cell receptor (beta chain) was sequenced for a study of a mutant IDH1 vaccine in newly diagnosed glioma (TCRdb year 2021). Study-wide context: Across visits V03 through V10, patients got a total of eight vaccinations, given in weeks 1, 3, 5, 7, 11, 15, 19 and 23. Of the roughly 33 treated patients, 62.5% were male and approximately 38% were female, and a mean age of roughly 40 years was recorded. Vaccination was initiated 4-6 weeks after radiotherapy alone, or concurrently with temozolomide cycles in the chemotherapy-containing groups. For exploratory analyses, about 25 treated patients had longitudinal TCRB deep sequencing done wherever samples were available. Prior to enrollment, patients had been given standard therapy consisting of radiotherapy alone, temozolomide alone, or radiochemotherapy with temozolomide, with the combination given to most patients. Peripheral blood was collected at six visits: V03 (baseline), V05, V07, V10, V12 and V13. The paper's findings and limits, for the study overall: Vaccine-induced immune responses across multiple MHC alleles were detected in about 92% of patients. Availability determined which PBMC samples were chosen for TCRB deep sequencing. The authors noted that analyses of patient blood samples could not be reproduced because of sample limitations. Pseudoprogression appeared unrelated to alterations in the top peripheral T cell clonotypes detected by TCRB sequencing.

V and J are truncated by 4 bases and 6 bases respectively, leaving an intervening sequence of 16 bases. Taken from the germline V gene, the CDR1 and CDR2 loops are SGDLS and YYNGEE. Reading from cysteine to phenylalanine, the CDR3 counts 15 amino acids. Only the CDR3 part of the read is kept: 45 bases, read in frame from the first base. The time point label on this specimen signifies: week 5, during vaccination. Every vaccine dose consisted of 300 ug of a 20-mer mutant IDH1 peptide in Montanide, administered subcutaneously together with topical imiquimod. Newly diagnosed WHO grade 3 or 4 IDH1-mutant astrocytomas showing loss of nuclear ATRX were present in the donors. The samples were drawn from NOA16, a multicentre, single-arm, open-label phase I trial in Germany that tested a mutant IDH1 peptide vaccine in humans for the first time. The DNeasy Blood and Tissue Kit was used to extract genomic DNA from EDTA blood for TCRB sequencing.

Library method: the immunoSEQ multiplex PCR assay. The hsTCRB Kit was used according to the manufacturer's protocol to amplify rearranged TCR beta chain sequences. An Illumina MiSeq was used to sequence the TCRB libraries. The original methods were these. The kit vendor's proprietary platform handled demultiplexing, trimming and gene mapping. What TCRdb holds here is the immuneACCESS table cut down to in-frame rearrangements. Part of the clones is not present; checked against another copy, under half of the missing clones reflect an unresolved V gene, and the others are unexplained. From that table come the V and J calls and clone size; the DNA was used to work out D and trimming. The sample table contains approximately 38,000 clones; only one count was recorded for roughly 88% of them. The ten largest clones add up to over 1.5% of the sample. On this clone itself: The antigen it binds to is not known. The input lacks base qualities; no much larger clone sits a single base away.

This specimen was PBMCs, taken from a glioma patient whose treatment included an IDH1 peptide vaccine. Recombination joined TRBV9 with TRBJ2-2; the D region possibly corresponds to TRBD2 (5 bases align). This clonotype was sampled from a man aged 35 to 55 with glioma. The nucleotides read TGTGCCAGCAGCCCCGGAGTGACTAAGGCCGGGGAGCTGTTTTTT. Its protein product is CASSPGVTKAGELFF.